These 24 T cell receptor beta chains came from one sample sequenced in a study of early T cells in non-severe SARS-CoV-2 infection. TCRdb passed the 5' RACE reads through MiXCR, listing each CDR3 protein once. Of roughly 66,000 distinct CDR3 sequences in the sample, around 9% were seen once. Sequenced sample: whole blood. Receptors originate from an adult who was a healthcare worker with PCR-confirmed SARS-CoV-2 infection or an uninfected control (not recorded which).

This clonotype came up many times. The chain uses TRBV14 and TRBJ1-2; TRBD1 might be the D (5 bases). The CDR3 spans 12 residues. The V gene lost 4 bases and the J gene lost 9 bases, with 12 bases spanning the gap. Germline values: CDR1 SGHDN, CDR2 FVKESK. Here the CDR3 reads CASSPGTWSYTF. CDR3 bases: TGTGCCAGCAGCCCGGGGACGTGGAGCTACACCTTC.

This clonotype was seen a handful of times. The rearrangement uses TRBV28 and TRBJ2-5; D gene ambiguous. The germline V and J ends were trimmed by 5 bases and 7 bases, with 14 bases remaining between them. The CDR3 loop spans 13 amino acids. Germline lookup yields CDR1 MDHEN and CDR2 SYDVKM. The CDR3 bases are TGTGCCAGCAGTCGGGCACCTATGCGGACCCAGTACTTC. Residues: CASSRAPMRTQYF.

This clonotype was seen only a few times. The J gene is TRBJ1-4, the V gene TRBV28; 8 positions agree with TRBD1. The CDR3 runs to 17 residues. Germline values: CDR1 MDHEN, CDR2 SYDVKM. The V segment lost 6 bases and the J segment 7 bases; nucleotides outside the gene matches: 16. The CDR3: CASSLVSSGTGFEKLFF. CDR3 DNA: TGTGCCAGCAGCTTAGTTTCCTCCGGGACAGGTTTTGAAAAACTGTTTTTT.

The V gene is TRBV3-1, the J gene TRBJ2-1, with D perhaps TRBD1 (5 bases). The CDR3 runs to 11 residues. The germline CDR1 and CDR2 sequences are LGHDT and YNNKEL (reference sequence). V was clipped by 6 bases and J by 9 bases, with 9 bases between them. Written as DNA, the CDR3 is TGTGCCAGCAGTCTCCAGGGTGAGCAGTTCTTC. It codes for CASSLQGEQFF.

This clonotype was recorded many times. The chain links TRBV28 to TRBJ1-6; TRBD1 matches at 8 bases. The J segment lost 7 bases and the V segment lost 6 bases, leaving 5 bases of the junction unmatched. The germline gives CDR1 MDHEN, CDR2 SYDVKM. This CDR3 comprises 14 residues. The CDR3 loop is CASSPGGGNSPLHF. CDR3 coding DNA: TGTGCCAGCAGCCCAGGGGGCGGAAATTCACCCCTCCACTTT. The full variable domain, with the rest looked up from reference TRBV28 and TRBJ1-6, is DVKVTQSSRYLVKRTGEKVFLECVQDMDHENMFWYRQDPGLGLRLIYFSYDVKMKEKGDIPEGYSVSREKKERFSLILESASTNQTSMYLCASSPGGGNSPLHFGNGTRLTVT.

The V gene is TRBV5-8, the J gene TRBJ2-7; TRBD2 agrees at 11 bases. The CDR3 consists of 18 residues. Germline V CDR1 and CDR2: SGHTS, YDEGEE. With V trimmed by 0 bases and J by 0 bases, 8 bases remained unmatched. The CDR3 reads CASSLESSSGRYSYEQYF. The CDR3 nucleotides are TGTGCCAGCAGCTTGGAGAGCTCTAGCGGGAGGTACTCCTACGAGCAGTACTTC. The full variable domain, with the rest looked up from reference TRBV5-8 and TRBJ2-7, is EAGVTQSPTHLIKTRGQQATLRCSPISGHTSVYWYQQALGLGLQFLLWYDEGEERNRGNFPPRFSGRQFPNYSSELNVNALELEDSALYLCASSLESSSGRYSYEQYFGPGTRLTVT.

This clonotype was counted between two and nine times. The rearrangement links TRBV12-3 or TRBV12-4 to TRBJ2-7, with 9 positions matching TRBD2. After removal of 0 bases from V and 6 bases from J, the junction contained 6 bases not matched to a gene. The CDR3 loop spans 15 amino acids. The CDR3 bases are TGTGCCAGCAGTTTAGCGGGCGGGAGGGCCGCCGAGCAGTACTTC. Translated: CASSLAGGRAAEQYF.

This clonotype was seen repeatedly, ten times or more. The rearrangement uses TRBV4-3 and TRBJ2-1; 12 positions agree with TRBD2. V was clipped by 0 bases and J by 8 bases; unmatched bases: 8. Germline assignment: CDR1 LGHNA and CDR2 YSLEER. This CDR3 has 17 amino acids. In nucleotides, the CDR3 is TGCGCCAGCAGCCAAGATCCTTGGACTAGCGGGGCGGATGAGCAGTTCTTC. It encodes CASSQDPWTSGADEQFF.

The chain is built from TRBV12-3 or TRBV12-4 and TRBJ2-7; the match to TRBD1 covers 9 bases. V was clipped by 4 bases and J by 5 bases; unmatched bases: 9. This CDR3 spans 15 amino acids. For the CDR3, the DNA is TGTGCCAGCAGTTCTACTGTCGACAGGGGGAACGAGCAGTACTTC. It specifies CASSSTVDRGNEQYF.

The chain joins TRBV7-6 to TRBJ2-5, with 8 bases aligning to TRBD2. The germline V gene has CDR1 SGHVS and CDR2 FNYEAQ. The CDR3 is made up of 15 amino acids. Trimming took 4 bases from V and 1 from J; bases not matched to a gene: 5. CDR3 nucleotide sequence: TGTGCCAGCAGCTCCCCGAGCGGGAGCCAAGAGACCCAGTACTTC. It specifies CASSSPSGSQETQYF.

This clonotype was detected a few times. This rearrangement joins TRBV5-1 to TRBJ2-7, with TRBD1 matching 8 bases. This CDR3 contains 14 residues. V lost 7 bases, J lost 1 base, and 7 bases stayed unmatched. CDR1 and CDR2 (germline): SGHRS, YFSETQ. CDR3 region: CASSSGGTSYEQYF. CDR3 coding DNA: TGCGCCAGCTCTTCAGGGGGCACGTCCTACGAGCAGTACTTC.

This clonotype was seen ten or more times. The rearrangement links TRBV29-1 to TRBJ1-3; D is uncertain. This CDR3 region has 13 residues. Per germline, CDR1 SQVTM and CDR2 ANQGSEA. Trimming removed 4 bases at V and 0 bases at J, with 7 bases between. CDR3 coding DNA: TGCAGCGTTGCAAGTAGCTCTGGAAACACCATATATTTT. Amino acids: CSVASSSGNTIYF.

This clonotype was observed a handful of times. The chain uses TRBV29-1 and TRBJ2-1, with TRBD1 matching over 12 bases. V lost 5 bases to trimming and J lost 8 bases; unmatched junction nucleotides: 7. The germline gives CDR1 SQVTM, CDR2 ANQGSEA. This CDR3 comprises 14 residues. The CDR3 spells CSVISGTGGDEQFF. The CDR3 nucleotides read TGCAGCGTTATCTCCGGGACAGGGGGCGATGAGCAGTTCTTC.

There are many counts of this clonotype. This chain connects TRBV7-2 to TRBJ1-2; 8 nucleotides match TRBD1. Germline trimming cut 3 bases from V and 8 bases from J; bases unmatched to any gene: 8. CDR3 length: 14 residues. Germline V gene sequence: CDR1 SGHTA, CDR2 FQGNSA. CDR3 coding DNA: TGTGCCAGCAGCTTTGGACAGGGACTCAGAGGCTACACCTTC. As protein: CASSFGQGLRGYTF.

This clonotype occurred a few times. The chain uses TRBV6-6 and TRBJ2-7; perhaps TRBD2 as D (6 bases). The CDR3 totals 14 residues. Per the germline V gene, CDR1 is MNHNY and CDR2 is SVGAGI (reference sequence). V gave up 2 bases and J gave up 1 base, with 9 bases separating them. This CDR3 reads CASSYDGGSYEQYF. CDR3 in DNA: TGTGCCAGCAGTTACGATGGGGGGTCCTACGAGCAGTACTTC.

This clonotype was counted ten times or more. The rearrangement uses TRBV3-1 and TRBJ2-1; D gene uncertain. Trimming shortened V by 2 bases and J by 10 bases, and 9 bases separated the two germline ends. There are 12 residues in the CDR3. Looked up from germline, CDR1 is LGHDT and CDR2 is YNNKEL (reference sequence). CDR3 DNA sequence: TGTGCCAGCAGCCAAACATTTCAAGAGCAGTTCTTC. Protein: CASSQTFQEQFF.

The chain couples TRBV2 to TRBJ2-1; 12 bases are shared with TRBD2. Germline V gene sequence: CDR1 SNHLY, CDR2 FYNNEI. The junction had 11 bases not matched to a gene; V was cut back by 4 bases and J by 7 bases. CDR3 length equals 17 residues. In DNA form, the CDR3 reads TGTGCCAGCAGTGGAGCTGGACTAGCGGGACCGAGGAATGAGCAGTTCTTC. Residues: CASSGAGLAGPRNEQFF.

This clonotype showed up just a few times. This sequence joins TRBV11-2 and TRBJ2-3, with 10 bases matching TRBD2. There are 18 residues in the CDR3. The germline CDR1 and CDR2 sequences are SGHAT and FQNNGV. V lost 1 base, J lost 3 bases, and 10 bases stayed unmatched. Here the CDR3 DNA reads TGTGCCAGCAGCTTAGTTGCGGGGCTAGCGGGAGAAACAGATACGCAGTATTTT. Protein product: CASSLVAGLAGETDTQYF.

The sample holds a few counts of this clonotype. The rearrangement joins TRBV19 to TRBJ2-1, with 11 bases fitting TRBD1. This CDR3 has 14 amino acids. CDR1 and CDR2 from the germline V gene are LNHDA and SQIVND (reference sequence). V shed 10 bases, J shed 2 bases, and the junction held 4 bases outside the gene matches. This CDR3 is CAIQDRGPYNEQFF. CDR3 sequence (DNA): TGTGCCATCCAGGACAGGGGGCCCTACAATGAGCAGTTCTTC. The complete variable domain, with remaining parts taken from reference TRBV19 and TRBJ2-1, reads DGGITQSPKYLFRKEGQNVTLSCEQNLNHDAMYWYRQDPGQGLRLIYYSQIVNDFQKGDIAEGYSVSREKKESFPLTVTSAQKNPTAFYLCAIQDRGPYNEQFFGPGTRLTVL.

This clonotype was found a few times. The gene calls are TRBV4-2 and TRBJ2-1, with 8 bases identical to TRBD1. Per germline, CDR1 LGHNA and CDR2 YNFKEQ. Trimming at V came to 0 bases and at J to 7 bases, leaving 5 bases not matched to a gene. The CDR3 consists of 15 residues. The CDR3 loop is CASSQEAGGWNEQFF. The DNA of the CDR3 is TGTGCCAGCAGCCAAGAGGCAGGGGGCTGGAATGAGCAGTTCTTC.

This clonotype showed up just a few times. This chain links TRBV9 with TRBJ2-1, with D perhaps matching TRBD2 (6 bases). Germline V CDR1 and CDR2: SGDLS, YYNGEE. Between the trimmed V and J ends, which lost 2 bases and 9 bases, there was a span of 18 bases. There are 15 residues in the CDR3. In nucleotides, the CDR3 is TGTGCCAGCAGCGTCTTAGTGGGACCCGGGGGTGAGCAGTTCTTC. Its translation is CASSVLVGPGGEQFF.

This clonotype was seen many times. V gene TRBV10-3 combines with J gene TRBJ2-1, with TRBD2 identical over 14 bases. Unmatched junction bases numbered 10, after V lost 5 bases and J lost 1 base. From germline, CDR1 is ENHRY and CDR2 SYGVKD. This CDR3 comprises 19 residues. This chain's CDR3 is CAISIGRLAGGPSYNEQFF. The CDR3 bases are TGTGCCATCAGTATAGGACGACTAGCGGGAGGGCCTTCCTACAATGAGCAGTTCTTC.

This clonotype was picked up a small number of times. V and J are TRBV5-4 and TRBJ2-2, with D perhaps matching TRBD2 (5 bases). The V gene lost 2 bases and the J gene lost 4 bases, with 9 bases spanning the gap. CDR1 is SGHNT, CDR2 YYREEE, per germline (reference sequence). The length of the CDR3 is 14 residues. CDR3 in DNA: TGTGCCAGCAGCTTTCTGGGAGCCACCGGGGAGCTGTTTTTT. Translation: CASSFLGATGELFF.

The sample holds a few counts of this clonotype. The CDR3: CSVEDPLGAGAENIQYF. The DNA for the CDR3 is TGCAGCGTTGAAGATCCTTTAGGGGCGGGGGCCGAAAACATTCAGTACTTC. V and J are TRBV29-1 and TRBJ2-4, with a possible D match to TRBD2 (7 bases). Germline assignment: CDR1 SQVTM and CDR2 ANQGSEA. The CDR3 sequence is 17 residues long. Trimming removed 0 bases from V and 5 bases from J, with 20 bases in between.